These 29 T cell receptor beta chains were all obtained from the same sample, sequenced in a study of blood T cells in healthy people across ages (dated by TCRdb to 2015 to 2017). Library method: 5' RACE. TCRdb lists the instrument as Illumina HiSeq 2500. A second roughly 6 to 12 cycle PCR used a sample-barcoded 5' primer and a J-beta primer mix. TCRdb handled the public reads itself, with Q25 trimming in fastp and clone calling in MiXCR, and kept productive beta chains. Merged by CDR3 protein, the rows form single entries marked with the most common genes and DNA. The sample table records approximately 730,000 distinct CDR3 sequences; about 48% of these occur just once. The ten largest clones take up approximately 40% of the sample. The sequenced sample consisted of blood. These receptors were collected from a man older than 75 in good health.

This clonotype has a handful of counts. The chain combines TRBV6-6 with TRBJ2-5; TRBD1 matches at 7 bases. Germline CDR1 and CDR2: MNHNY and SVGAGI (reference sequence). The CDR3 spans 15 residues. The ends lost 5 bases at V and 1 base at J; junction bases unmatched: 7. The DNA for the CDR3 is TGTGCCAGCAGTACCCAGGGGGATCCCCAAGAGACCCAGTACTTC. Translation: CASSTQGDPQETQYF.

This chain joins TRBV3-1 and TRBJ2-5, with D perhaps TRBD1 or TRBD2 (5 bases each). The CDR3 loop spans 16 amino acids. V lost 6 bases to trimming and J lost 11 bases, with 28 bases between them. Per the germline V gene, CDR1 is LGHDT and CDR2 is YNNKEL (reference sequence). The CDR3 protein is CASRLGTGTTAYGQYF. The CDR3 DNA follows: TGTGCCAGCAGACTCGGTACCGGGACCACCGCCTACGGGCAGTACTTC.

The J gene is TRBJ2-1, the V gene TRBV5-1; the D gene is possibly TRBD1 (6 bases). CDR1 and CDR2 from the germline V gene are SGHRS and YFSETQ. This CDR3 spans 11 amino acids. V was pared by 5 bases and J by 9 bases, with 9 bases between. The CDR3 region is CASRRDIEQFF. For the CDR3, the DNA is TGCGCCAGCAGAAGGGACATTGAGCAGTTCTTC. The variable domain in full, with the rest retrieved from reference TRBV5-1 and TRBJ2-1, is KAGVTQTPRYLIKTRGQQVTLSCSPISGHRSVSWYQQTPGQGLQFLFEYFSETQRNKGNFPGRFSGRQFSNSRSEMNVSTLELGDSALYLCASRRDIEQFFGPGTRLTVL.

V and J are TRBV12-3 or TRBV12-4 and TRBJ2-3, with D perhaps matching TRBD2 (6 bases). V lost 1 base and J 2 bases, leaving 13 bases between the germline ends. This CDR3 is built from 16 residues. CDR3 nucleotides: TGTGCCAGCAGTTTAGAGAAACTAGCCTACACAGATACGCAGTATTTT. Its protein product is CASSLEKLAYTDTQYF.

The CDR3 nucleotides are TGTGCCAGCCGGAGATTGGACGAGCAGTACTTC. It is translated as CASRRLDEQYF. The chain couples TRBV7-9 to TRBJ2-5; D not resolved. The assigned J gene may be wrong: the sequence end matches TRBJ2-7 better. This CDR3 comprises 11 residues. Looked up from germline, CDR1 is SEHNR and CDR2 is FQNEAQ (reference sequence).

This clonotype was recorded a few times. This chain connects TRBV7-6 to TRBJ2-3, with no clear D. CDR1 is SGHVS, CDR2 FNYEAQ, per germline. Trimming left V 2 bases short and J 14 bases short, with 23 bases between. The CDR3 has 15 residues. The chain's CDR3 is CASSLLSKGHRYAYF. The CDR3 DNA sequence: TGTGCCAGCAGCTTACTGTCAAAAGGGCACAGATACGCGTATTTT.

This clonotype was seen only a few times. The chain joins TRBV5-1 to TRBJ2-4, with D perhaps TRBD1 (5 bases). The J call could be wrong; TRBJ2-7 is a better fit for the DNA end. Looked up from germline, CDR1 is SGHRS and CDR2 is YFSETQ. The CDR3 is 15 residues long. In nucleotides, the CDR3 is TGCGCCAGCAGCTTGGGGACAACTGATTGGGACGAGCAGTACTTC. Translated: CASSLGTTDWDEQYF.

The chain employs TRBV20-1 and TRBJ1-2, with D uncertain. The CDR3 runs to 13 residues. The V gene's germline CDR1 is DFQATT and CDR2 SNEGSKA (reference sequence). CDR3 sequence reads: CRALLILGYGYTF. CDR3 nucleotide sequence: TGCAGGGCCCTCCTGATCCTAGGCTATGGCTACACCTTC.

Remarks on this clonotype: One end of the junction fails to match germline, which may point to a read error. The rearrangement links TRBV24-1 to TRBJ1-2; D is ambiguous. CDR3 length: 14 amino acids. Germline CDR1 KGHDR, CDR2 SFDVKD. This CDR3 reads CATSDLRQNYGHTF. The DNA of the CDR3 is TGTGCCACCAGTGATTTGAGGCAGAACTATGGCCACACCTTC.

The chain has TRBV5-1 and TRBJ2-5; D is possibly TRBD1 or TRBD2 (5 bases each). The J call may be wrong; the DNA end is better matched by TRBJ2-7. The CDR3 has 14 amino acids. CDR1 is SGHRS and CDR2 is YFSETQ in the germline V gene. CDR3 residues: CASSTGPSSHEQYF. In nucleotides, the CDR3 is TGCGCCAGCAGCACGGGGCCTAGCAGCCACGAGCAGTACTTC.

The V call is TRBV12-3 or TRBV12-4, the J call TRBJ2-7; D is tentatively TRBD1 or TRBD2 (6 bases each). Trimming took off 5 bases at V and 7 bases at J, with 18 bases between the two ends. This CDR3 contains 14 residues. Here the CDR3 DNA reads TGTGCCAGCAGTATAGGGGGGATCTCAGGGGAGCAGTACTTC. Translating it yields CASSIGGISGEQYF.

The V and J genes are TRBV3-1 and TRBJ2-5; a weak D match, TRBD1 (5 bases). The J call could be wrong; TRBJ2-7 is a better fit for the DNA end. The CDR3 has 15 amino acids. Looked up from germline, CDR1 is LGHDT and CDR2 is YNNKEL (reference sequence). The CDR3 DNA reads TGTGCCAGCAGCCAAGGGGGCAGCGCCTCCTACGAGCAGTACTTC. This sequence encodes CASSQGGSASYEQYF.

V and J are TRBV2 and TRBJ2-4; D might be TRBD1 or TRBD2, each matching 5 bases. V shed 6 bases and J shed 2 bases, with 11 bases lying between them. The CDR3 runs 14 residues. Germline values: CDR1 SNHLY, CDR2 FYNNEI. The DNA of the CDR3 is TGTGCCAGCAGCCCGGGGCGCTCCAAAAACATTCAGTACTTC. Amino acid sequence: CASSPGRSKNIQYF.

This clonotype was recorded a few times. This chain connects TRBV24-1 to TRBJ2-1, with no clear D. The CDR3 extends over 13 amino acids. Deletions cut 5 bases from V and 10 bases from J, with 14 bases between. Germline V gene sequence: CDR1 KGHDR, CDR2 SFDVKD. The CDR3 DNA reads as TGTGCCACCAGTGTCCTCAGGTTTCGGGAGCAGTTCTTC. Protein sequence: CATSVLRFREQFF.

This clonotype was counted only a few times. The chain is built from TRBV10-3 and TRBJ2-7, with D possibly matching TRBD2 (6 bases). The V end was cut by 1 base, the J end by 1 base, with 14 bases between. This CDR3 comprises 16 residues. Per germline, CDR1 ENHRY and CDR2 SYGVKD. The CDR3 sequence is CAISEWVAERSYEQYF. CDR3 nucleotides: TGTGCCATCAGTGAGTGGGTAGCGGAGAGGTCCTACGAGCAGTACTTC.

The chain couples TRBV7-9 to TRBJ1-4; 9 nucleotides line up with TRBD1. The CDR3 covers 15 residues. Germline CDR1 reads SEHNR; CDR2 reads FQNEAQ (reference sequence). V shed 5 bases and J 11 bases; nucleotides not matched to a gene: 12. CDR3 coding DNA: TGTGCCAGCAGCCCGAGCGGGACAGGGTTGAAGAAACTGTTTTTT. Translating it yields CASSPSGTGLKKLFF.

J is TRBJ1-2 and V is TRBV20-1; 8 bases are shared with TRBD1. The CDR3 contains 13 residues. Trimming took 5 bases from V and 3 from J; bases not matched to a gene: 5. Germline V gene sequence: CDR1 DFQATT, CDR2 SNEGSKA (reference sequence). The CDR3 DNA follows: TGCAGTGCTGCTCAGGGGGCGGACTATGGCTACACCTTC. Protein product: CSAAQGADYGYTF.

This rearrangement joins TRBV20-1 to TRBJ2-5; TRBD2 aligns across 9 bases. The germline V gene encodes CDR1 DFQATT and CDR2 SNEGSKA (reference sequence). With 1 base clipped from V and 5 bases from J, the junction kept 11 bases outside the gene matches. This CDR3 has 16 amino acids. CDR3 protein: CSARVLAGALGETQYF. The CDR3 bases are TGCAGTGCTAGAGTCTTAGCGGGAGCCTTGGGGGAGACCCAGTACTTC.

This chain links TRBV7-2 with TRBJ2-7, with TRBD2 matching 7 bases. CDR1 SGHTA and CDR2 FQGNSA come from the germline V gene. The trim removed 8 bases at V and 2 bases at J, leaving 6 bases unmatched. The CDR3 spans 13 residues. CDR3 sequence: CASGRGRTYEQYF. Here the CDR3 DNA reads TGTGCCAGCGGTCGCGGGAGAACCTACGAGCAGTACTTC.

This clonotype showed up just a few times. The rearrangement links TRBV3-1 to TRBJ2-7; no definite D call. This CDR3 has 15 amino acids. CDR1 is LGHDT, CDR2 YNNKEL, per germline (reference sequence). Trimming stripped 4 bases from V and 3 bases from J, with 16 bases between. CDR3 coding DNA: TGTGCCAGCAGCCCCAGGTCAGTATTTGTCTACGAGCAGTACTTC. It codes for CASSPRSVFVYEQYF.

This clonotype showed up just a few times. This could be a read error, since a much larger clone is one nucleotide away. The CDR3 loop reads CASSRETYEQYF. CDR3 nucleotides: TGTGCCAGCAGCCGGGAGACCTACGAGCAGTACTTC. The chain carries TRBV3-1 and TRBJ2-7; a possible D gene is TRBD2 (5 bases). V gave up 4 bases and J gave up 2 bases, with 6 bases separating them. The CDR3 runs 12 residues. The germline CDR1 and CDR2 sequences are LGHDT and YNNKEL (reference sequence).

The gene calls are TRBV7-8 and TRBJ2-6, with D tentatively TRBD2 (6 bases). The CDR3 consists of 17 residues. The V end lost 0 bases, the J end lost 2 bases, and 11 bases lay between the germline ends. Per germline, CDR1 SGHVS and CDR2 FQNEAQ. As DNA, the CDR3 is TGTGCCAGCAGCTTAGCGGTGGGGGGAACTGGGGCCAACGTCCTGACTTTC. It codes for CASSLAVGGTGANVLTF. Using reference TRBV7-8 and TRBJ2-6 for the parts outside the CDR3, the full variable domain is GAGVSQSPRYKVAKRGQDVALRCDPISGHVSLFWYQQALGQGPEFLTYFQNEAQLDKSGLPSDRFFAERPEGSVSTLKIQRTQQEDSAVYLCASSLAVGGTGANVLTFGAGSRLTVL.

Points on this clonotype: This may arise from a read error, as a much more abundant clone is one base away. The V call is TRBV28, the J call TRBJ2-7, with TRBD1 matching over 10 bases. The CDR3 loop spans 13 amino acids. The V gene's germline CDR1 is MDHEN and CDR2 SYDVKM. The junction had 4 bases not matched to a gene; V was cut back by 7 bases and J by 4 bases. The CDR3 DNA reads as TGTGCCAGCATTGGACAGGGGGTATACGAGCAGTACTTC. Translating it yields CASIGQGVYEQYF. Using reference TRBV28 and TRBJ2-7 for the parts outside the CDR3, the full variable domain is DVKVTQSSRYLVKRTGEKVFLECVQDMDHENMFWYRQDPGLGLRLIYFSYDVKMKEKGDIPEGYSVSREKKERFSLILESASTNQTSMYLCASIGQGVYEQYFGPGTRLTVT.

V usage is TRBV4-1 and J usage is TRBJ2-3; D not resolved. Germline CDR1 reads MGHRA; CDR2 reads YSYEKL. The germline V and J ends were trimmed by 1 base and 14 bases, with 19 bases remaining between them. This CDR3 comprises 14 residues. The chain's CDR3 is CASSQGLENRYAYF. The CDR3 DNA is TGCGCCAGCAGCCAAGGTTTGGAGAACAGATACGCGTATTTT.

This sequence joins TRBV12-3 or TRBV12-4 and TRBJ1-1; D is unresolved. V lost 7 bases and J lost 12, with 18 bases in between. The CDR3 extends over 12 amino acids. The CDR3 DNA reads as TGTGCCAGCAACCAGGTCTTAAAGGAAACTTTCTTT. Its translation: CASNQVLKETFF.

V is TRBV6-6 and J is TRBJ2-5; 10 bases agree with TRBD1. Germline-derived CDR1 and CDR2 are MNHNY and SVGAGI (reference sequence). The junction had 7 bases not matched to a gene; V was cut back by 2 bases and J by 1 base. This CDR3 is built from 17 residues. CDR3 DNA: TGTGCCAGCAGTTACCCTCGACAGGGGGCAGGCCAAGAGACCCAGTACTTC. Translating gives CASSYPRQGAGQETQYF.

The V gene is TRBV7-3, the J gene TRBJ2-3; D possibly corresponds to TRBD1 (6 bases). Trimming took 5 bases from V and 1 from J, leaving 13 bases between them. CDR3 length equals 15 residues. CDR1 SGHTA and CDR2 FQGTGA come from the germline V gene. For the CDR3, the DNA is TGTGCCAGCAGCCAGGACAGTCGAGGCACAGATACGCAGTATTTT. This encodes CASSQDSRGTDTQYF. The complete variable domain, with remaining parts taken from reference TRBV7-3 and TRBJ2-3, reads GAGVSQTPSNKVTEKGKYVELRCDPISGHTALYWYRQSLGQGPEFLIYFQGTGAADDSGLPNDRFFAVRPEGSVSTLKIQRTERGDSAVYLCASSQDSRGTDTQYFGPGTRLTVL.

In DNA form, the CDR3 reads TGCAGTGCTCCAAGACTAGCGGGAGATGGTTCGCTTAATGAGCAGTTCTTC. It encodes CSAPRLAGDGSLNEQFF. This rearrangement joins TRBV20-1 to TRBJ2-1; 12 positions agree with TRBD2. J gave up 7 bases and V 5 bases, and 15 bases lay outside the gene matches. Germline CDR1 DFQATT, CDR2 SNEGSKA (reference sequence). This CDR3 contains 17 residues.

The chain employs TRBV5-1 and TRBJ2-5; 10 nucleotides agree with TRBD1. Germline CDR1 SGHRS, CDR2 YFSETQ. V was clipped by 4 bases and J by 0 bases; unmatched bases: 12. The CDR3 extends over 18 amino acids. CDR3 sequence reads: CASSPRFRTGGYQETQYF. Written as DNA, the CDR3 is TGCGCCAGCAGCCCTCGATTTCGGACAGGGGGTTACCAAGAGACCCAGTACTTC.